One and the same sample provided the 29 T cell receptor beta chains below, sequenced in a study of CD8+ T cells in alopecia areata. Extraction and reverse transcription of RNA yielded cDNA as the sequencing template. Generated by immunoSEQ multiplex PCR, the TCRdb table keeps only in-frame clones and is missing some. The data hold about 200,000 clones, with 50% to 60% observed a single time. Sequencing was performed on CD4+ T cells sorted from blood, taken at week 0. These receptors originate from a human donor with alopecia areata.

V and J are TRBV5-1 and TRBJ2-3; D is unclear. The V end lost 0 bases, the J end lost 3 bases, and 8 bases lay between the germline ends. CDR1 and CDR2 (germline): SGHRS, YFSETQ. The CDR3 loop spans 14 amino acids. CDR3 amino acids: CASSLDKRTDTQYF. CDR3 nucleotide sequence: TGCGCCAGCAGCTTGGATAAGCGAACAGATACGCAGTATTTT.

V and J are TRBV7-8 and TRBJ2-2, with 13 bases matching TRBD2. The germline V gene has CDR1 SGHVS and CDR2 FQNEAQ. There are 17 residues in the CDR3. V trimming: 6 bases; J trimming: 4 bases; junction bases outside the gene matches: 8. CDR3 in DNA: TGTGCCAGCAGGGGACTAGCGGGAAAGGAGGGCACCGGGGAGCTGTTTTTT. This codes for CASRGLAGKEGTGELFF.

The V gene is TRBV27, the J gene TRBJ1-6, with no clear D. There are 14 residues in the CDR3. Trimming pared 5 bases from V and 9 bases from J, leaving 14 bases between. Per germline, CDR1 MNHEY and CDR2 SMNVEV (reference sequence). This chain's CDR3 is CASSPPRSGSPLHF. The CDR3 DNA reads as TGTGCCAGCAGTCCCCCTCGGTCAGGTTCACCCCTCCACTTT.

This clone has only one observation. V is TRBV5-6 and J is TRBJ2-3; 8 nucleotides match TRBD1. The CDR3 covers 15 residues. Germline CDR1 is SGHDT and CDR2 is YYEEEE. Unmatched junction bases numbered 4, after V lost 3 bases and J lost 1 base. CDR3 in DNA: TGTGCCAGCAGCTATACGGACAGGGGCACAGATACGCAGTATTTT. This translates into CASSYTDRGTDTQYF.

This chain joins TRBV5-1 and TRBJ2-7; 9 bases are a match to TRBD1. Trimming took 4 bases from V and 1 from J; bases not matched to a gene: 12. The CDR3 is 17 amino acids. Germline V CDR1 and CDR2: SGHRS, YFSETQ. CDR3 coding DNA: TGCGCCAGCAGCCCGGACAGGGGACGGTATTTTTCCTACGAGCAGTACTTC. Its protein product is CASSPDRGRYFSYEQYF.

The chain couples TRBV5-1 to TRBJ2-7; 9 bases line up with TRBD1. CDR1 and CDR2 (germline): SGHRS, YFSETQ. Unmatched junction bases numbered 5, after V lost 1 base and J lost 6 bases. The CDR3 length is 14 residues. Written as DNA, the CDR3 is TGCGCCAGCAGCTTGCCCGGGACAGGGAGCGAGCAGTACTTC. It yields the protein CASSLPGTGSEQYF.

There are a few counts of this clone. This chain connects TRBV18 to TRBJ1-4; 7 nucleotides match TRBD1. CDR3 length: 15 residues. The V and J ends lost 3 bases and 5 bases, in that order; junction bases with no gene match: 6. Germline CDR1 reads KGHSH; CDR2 reads LQKENI. CDR3 in DNA: TGTGCCAGCTCACCTTTCGGGACAGAGAATGAAAAACTGTTTTTT. As protein: CASSPFGTENEKLFF.

This clone showed up just a few times. The CDR3 loop reads CASSHDWTGNYGYTF. CDR3 bases: TGTGCCAGCAGCCATGACTGGACAGGGAACTATGGCTACACCTTC. The chain is built from TRBV4-2 and TRBJ1-2; 8 bases are shared with TRBD1. The V segment lost 3 bases and the J segment 2 bases; nucleotides outside the gene matches: 5. Germline lookup yields CDR1 LGHNA and CDR2 YNFKEQ. CDR3 length equals 15 residues.

The J gene is TRBJ1-1, the V gene TRBV2; D perhaps matches TRBD1 (6 bases). The CDR3 is made up of 12 amino acids. V was clipped by 8 bases and J by 10 bases, with 17 bases between them. Germline assignment: CDR1 SNHLY and CDR2 FYNNEI. The DNA for the CDR3 is TGTGCCAGCCCGACAGGAGCCCGGGGAGCTTTCTTT. This codes for CASPTGARGAFF.

This clone appeared a few times. The chain carries TRBV10-3 and TRBJ1-2; unclear D gene. Looked up from germline, CDR1 is ENHRY and CDR2 is SYGVKD. Trimming took off 0 bases at V and 6 bases at J, with 17 bases between the two ends. The CDR3 spans 16 residues. The CDR3 nucleotides are TGTGCCATCAGTGAGTCGCAGGTATTATCACGCAATGGCTACACCTTC. This gives the protein CAISESQVLSRNGYTF.

The chain is built from TRBV19 and TRBJ1-2, with 7 bases lining up with TRBD1. This CDR3 spans 11 amino acids. The germline CDR1 and CDR2 sequences are LNHDA and SQIVND (reference sequence). Trimming took 10 bases from V and 4 from J; bases not matched to a gene: 3. CDR3 region: CATRQGYGYTF. In DNA, the CDR3 is TGTGCCACTCGACAGGGCTATGGCTACACCTTC.

There are a few counts of this clone. The chain links TRBV2 to TRBJ2-3; D ambiguous. CDR1 and CDR2 (germline): SNHLY, FYNNEI. Trimming removed 1 base at V and 1 base at J, with 3 bases between. CDR3 length: 13 amino acids. The CDR3: CASSEEGTDTQYF. Written as DNA, the CDR3 is TGTGCCAGCAGTGAAGAAGGCACAGATACGCAGTATTTT.

This clone was seen a few times. This rearrangement joins TRBV6-5 to TRBJ1-3; D gene uncertain. Germline values: CDR1 MNHEY, CDR2 SVGAGI. V was trimmed by 6 bases and J by 1 base, leaving 13 bases between them. This CDR3 contains 15 residues. The CDR3 loop is CASSLGRESGNTIYF. The CDR3 nucleotides read TGTGCCAGCAGCCTCGGACGCGAATCTGGAAACACCATATATTTT.

Concerning this clone itself: In the same sample, other DNA sequences code for this CDR3. CDR3 DNA sequence: TGCAGCGTCTCTGGGACACAAGAGACCCAGTACTTC. The encoded protein is CSVSGTQETQYF. The genes are TRBV29-1 and TRBJ2-5; possible D gene TRBD1, 6 bases. The CDR3 sequence is 12 residues long. Germline V gives CDR1 SQVTM, CDR2 ANQGSEA. With 6 bases removed from V and 2 bases from J, the gap between germline ends came to 10 bases.

V is TRBV5-1 and J is TRBJ2-7, with 10 bases matching TRBD1. This CDR3 comprises 14 residues. Germline CDR1 SGHRS, CDR2 YFSETQ. J lost 4 bases, V lost 2 bases, and 3 bases had no gene match. The CDR3 DNA is TGCGCCAGCAGCTTCGGGACAGGGGAATACGAGCAGTACTTC. Protein: CASSFGTGEYEQYF.

The chain has TRBV29-1 and TRBJ2-1; D is possibly TRBD1 (5 bases). The V gene's germline CDR1 is SQVTM and CDR2 ANQGSEA. This CDR3 contains 13 residues. V was pared by 7 bases and J by 9 bases, with 19 bases between. The CDR3 protein is CSAQGRVLSEQFF. CDR3 in DNA: TGCAGCGCCCAGGGTAGGGTCTTGAGTGAGCAGTTCTTC.

This clone was observed a single time. The CDR3 bases are TGTGCCAGCAGCTGGGGACTAGCGGTCGGCACAGATACGCAGTATTTT. It codes for CASSWGLAVGTDTQYF. The chain links TRBV7-9 to TRBJ2-3; 11 nucleotides agree with TRBD2. The CDR3 is 16 amino acids. J was trimmed by 1 base and V by 4 bases; bases with no gene match: 4. Germline CDR1 and CDR2: SEHNR and FQNEAQ (reference sequence). The full variable domain, with the rest looked up from reference TRBV7-9 and TRBJ2-3, is DTGVSQNPRHKITKRGQNVTFRCDPISEHNRLYWYRQTLGQGPEFLTYFQNEAQLEKSRLLSDRFSAERPKGSFSTLEIQRTEQGDSAMYLCASSWGLAVGTDTQYFGPGTRLTVL.

This sequence joins TRBV6-1 and TRBJ2-7; D gene ambiguous. V shed 0 bases and J shed 2 bases, with 5 bases lying between them. Per germline, CDR1 MNHNS and CDR2 SASEGT. This CDR3 region has 13 residues. Here the CDR3 DNA reads TGTGCCAGCAGTGAAGCGGGCACCTACGAGCAGTACTTC. Translation: CASSEAGTYEQYF.

Only a few counts were recorded for this clone. The J gene is TRBJ2-6, the V gene TRBV5-1; D remains ambiguous. This CDR3 is 17 amino acids long. Trimming stripped 4 bases from V and 2 bases from J, with 16 bases between. Germline V gene data show CDR1 as SGHRS and CDR2 as YFSETQ. The CDR3 is CASSVDGFTAGANVLTF. The CDR3 nucleotides are TGCGCCAGCAGCGTGGACGGATTTACGGCTGGGGCCAACGTCCTGACTTTC.

This chain joins TRBV5-1 and TRBJ2-7; 16 positions agree with TRBD2. The V and J ends lost 2 bases and 2 bases, in that order; junction bases with no gene match: 1. CDR1 is SGHRS and CDR2 is YFSETQ in the germline V gene. The CDR3 is 16 residues long. This CDR3 is CASSLGTSGRAYEQYF. As DNA, the CDR3 is TGCGCCAGCAGCTTAGGGACTAGCGGGAGGGCCTACGAGCAGTACTTC.

The chain combines TRBV7-8 with TRBJ1-4, with D maybe TRBD1 (6 bases). Per germline, CDR1 SGHVS and CDR2 FQNEAQ. The CDR3 has 16 residues. Trimming shortened V by 5 bases and J by 4 bases, and 17 bases separated the two germline ends. CDR3 in DNA: TGTGCCAGCAGCCCCGCGTATGGACAGTTTAATGAAAAACTGTTTTTT. Translating gives CASSPAYGQFNEKLFF.

The genes are TRBV11-1 and TRBJ2-1; 8 nucleotides match TRBD2. The germline CDR1 and CDR2 sequences are SGHAT and FQDESV (reference sequence). J gave up 9 bases and V 1 base, and 8 bases lay outside the gene matches. CDR3 length: 15 amino acids. The CDR3 DNA follows: TGTGCCAGCAGCTTAGTTCTCGGGAGGGCCGTTGAGCAGTTCTTC. Encoded protein: CASSLVLGRAVEQFF.

The rearrangement links TRBV7-2 to TRBJ1-1; no clear D gene. There are 13 residues in the CDR3. Germline assignment: CDR1 SGHTA and CDR2 FQGNSA. V was shortened by 1 base and J by 0 bases, with 3 bases between the two germline ends. As DNA, the CDR3 is TGTGCCAGCAGCTTAGAAGTGAACACTGAAGCTTTCTTT. It encodes CASSLEVNTEAFF.

The J gene is TRBJ1-3, the V gene TRBV6-5; D is unresolved. Trimming cost V 5 bases and J 0 bases, with 11 bases left between them. Germline V gene data show CDR1 as MNHEY and CDR2 as SVGAGI. The CDR3 runs to 15 residues. The CDR3 protein is CASSQHGNSGNTIYF. In DNA form, the CDR3 reads TGTGCCAGCAGTCAACACGGTAACTCTGGAAACACCATATATTTT.

The genes are TRBV14 and TRBJ2-5; 9 bases agree with TRBD1. This CDR3 comprises 17 residues. Germline CDR1 and CDR2: SGHDN and FVKESK. V gave up 4 bases and J gave up 5 bases; unmatched junction bases: 14. The CDR3 here is CASSPGAWDRAEETQYF. In nucleotides, the CDR3 is TGTGCCAGCAGCCCGGGGGCCTGGGACAGGGCCGAGGAGACCCAGTACTTC.

The gene calls are TRBV29-1 and TRBJ2-5; no reliable D call. With 5 bases removed from V and 5 bases from J, the gap between germline ends came to 18 bases. The CDR3 contains 14 residues. Germline CDR1 SQVTM, CDR2 ANQGSEA. This CDR3 reads CSVYKDRLGETQYF. The CDR3 nucleotides are TGCAGCGTTTATAAAGACCGTCTGGGGGAGACCCAGTACTTC.

The gene calls are TRBV2 and TRBJ2-7, with D unresolved. V was shortened by 5 bases and J by 2 bases, with 4 bases between the two germline ends. Germline CDR1 reads SNHLY; CDR2 reads FYNNEI. This CDR3 is built from 11 residues. The CDR3 reads CASSSAYEQYF. CDR3 sequence (DNA): TGTGCCAGCAGTTCTGCCTACGAGCAGTACTTC. The complete variable domain, with remaining parts taken from reference TRBV2 and TRBJ2-7, reads EPEVTQTPSHQVTQMGQEVILRCVPISNHLYFYWYRQILGQKVEFLVSFYNNEISEKSEIFDDQFSVERPDGSNFTLKIRSTKLEDSAMYFCASSSAYEQYFGPGTRLTVT.

The rearrangement links TRBV15 to TRBJ1-4, with TRBD1 identical over 12 bases. V lost 2 bases to trimming and J lost 12 bases; unmatched junction nucleotides: 7. There are 15 residues in the CDR3. Germline assignment: CDR1 LNHNV and CDR2 YYDKDF (reference sequence). DNA of the CDR3: TGTGCCACCAGCAGACTGGGGGACAGGGGGCCGGAACTGTTTTTT. Residues: CATSRLGDRGPELFF.

This clone turned up a few times. The chain has TRBV29-1 and TRBJ2-7; possibly TRBD1 for D (5 bases). The CDR3 is 12 residues long. Germline CDR1 and CDR2: SQVTM and ANQGSEA. V dropped 5 bases and J dropped 7 bases, with 15 bases sitting between them. CDR3 nucleotides: TGCAGCGTTAAGGCAGGGTCGAAAGAGCAGTACTTC. As protein: CSVKAGSKEQYF.